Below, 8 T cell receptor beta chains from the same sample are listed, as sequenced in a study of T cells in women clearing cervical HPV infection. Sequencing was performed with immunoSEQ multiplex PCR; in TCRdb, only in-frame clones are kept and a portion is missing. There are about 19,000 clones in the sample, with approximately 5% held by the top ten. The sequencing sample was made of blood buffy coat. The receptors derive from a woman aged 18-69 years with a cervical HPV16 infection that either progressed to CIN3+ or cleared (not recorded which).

Partial CDR3 DNA: TGCAGTGCTAGTTCCGGGACAGGGGGCGCAAACACC. Translated: CSASSGTGGANT. In full, the CDR3 is CSASSGTGGANTIYF. The chain joins TRBV20-1 to TRBJ1-3; 12 bases agree with TRBD1. The sequence runs out 3 residues before the end of the CDR3; the remainder is reconstructed from the germline J gene. This CDR3 region has 15 residues. Germline loops: CDR1 DFQATT, CDR2 SNEGSKA (reference sequence). J was trimmed by 6 bases and V by 3 bases; bases with no gene match: 6.

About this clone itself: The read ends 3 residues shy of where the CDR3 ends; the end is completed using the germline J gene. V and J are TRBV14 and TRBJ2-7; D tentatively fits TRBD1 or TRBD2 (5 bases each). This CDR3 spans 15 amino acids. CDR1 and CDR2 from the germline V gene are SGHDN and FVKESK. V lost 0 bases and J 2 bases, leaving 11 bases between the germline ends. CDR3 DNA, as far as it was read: TGTGCCAGCAGCCAAGAGCAGGGAGCCACCTACGAG. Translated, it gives CASSQEQGATYE. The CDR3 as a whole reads CASSQEQGATYEQYF. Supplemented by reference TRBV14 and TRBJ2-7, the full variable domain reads EAGVTQFPSHSVIEKGQTVTLRCDPISGHDNLYWYRRVMGKEIKFLLHFVKESKQDESGMPNNRFLAERTGGTYSTLKVQPAELEDSGVYFCASSQEQGATYEQYFGPGTRLTVT.

The CDR3 DNA, read in part, is TGCAGTGCTTACCGGGTCACTAATTCACCC. Translating it yields CSAYRVTNSP. From start to end, the CDR3 is CSAYRVTNSPLHF. This chain connects TRBV20-1 to TRBJ1-6; D is undetermined. The read is 3 residues too short to cover the CDR3 end, so that end is filled in from the germline J gene. Germline V CDR1 and CDR2: DFQATT, SNEGSKA (reference sequence). There are 13 residues in the CDR3. V was shortened by 5 bases and J by 6 bases, with 11 bases between the two germline ends.

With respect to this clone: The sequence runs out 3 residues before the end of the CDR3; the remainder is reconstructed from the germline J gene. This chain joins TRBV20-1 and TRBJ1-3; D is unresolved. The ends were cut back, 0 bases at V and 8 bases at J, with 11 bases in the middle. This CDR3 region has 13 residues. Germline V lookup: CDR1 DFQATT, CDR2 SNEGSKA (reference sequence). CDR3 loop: CSAREQAGYTIYF. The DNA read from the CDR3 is TGCAGTGCTAGAGAGCAGGCGGGCTACACC.

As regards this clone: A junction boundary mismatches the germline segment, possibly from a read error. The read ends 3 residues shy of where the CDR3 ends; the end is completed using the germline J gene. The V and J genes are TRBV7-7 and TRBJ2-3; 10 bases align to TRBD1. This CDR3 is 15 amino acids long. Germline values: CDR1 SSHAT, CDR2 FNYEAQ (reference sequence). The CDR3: CASSLDRGRQETQYF. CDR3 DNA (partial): TGTGCTAGCAGCTTAGACAGGGGGCGTCAAGAGACG. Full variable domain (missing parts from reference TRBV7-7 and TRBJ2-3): GAGVSQSPRYKVTKRGQDVTLRCDPISSHATLYWYQQALGQGPEFLTYFNYEAQPDKSGLPSDRFSAERPEGSISTLTIQRTEQRDSAMYRCASSLDRGRQETQYFGPGTRLTVL.

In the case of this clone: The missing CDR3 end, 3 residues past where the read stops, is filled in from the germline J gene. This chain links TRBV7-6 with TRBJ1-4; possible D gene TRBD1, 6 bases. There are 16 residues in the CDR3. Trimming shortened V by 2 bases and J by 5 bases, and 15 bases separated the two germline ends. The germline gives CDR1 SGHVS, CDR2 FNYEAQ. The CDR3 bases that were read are TGTGCCAGCAGCTTATCGGGCGGGGGCGTAAATGAAAAA. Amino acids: CASSLSGGGVNEK. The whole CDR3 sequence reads CASSLSGGGVNEKLFF.

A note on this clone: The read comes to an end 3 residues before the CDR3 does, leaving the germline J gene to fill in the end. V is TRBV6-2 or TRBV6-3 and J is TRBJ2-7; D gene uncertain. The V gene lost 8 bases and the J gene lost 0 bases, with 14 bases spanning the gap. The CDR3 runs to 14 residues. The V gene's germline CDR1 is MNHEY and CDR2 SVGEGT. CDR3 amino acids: CASLGHSPSYEQYF. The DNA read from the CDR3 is TGTGCCAGCCTTGGGCACTCACCCTCCTACGAG.

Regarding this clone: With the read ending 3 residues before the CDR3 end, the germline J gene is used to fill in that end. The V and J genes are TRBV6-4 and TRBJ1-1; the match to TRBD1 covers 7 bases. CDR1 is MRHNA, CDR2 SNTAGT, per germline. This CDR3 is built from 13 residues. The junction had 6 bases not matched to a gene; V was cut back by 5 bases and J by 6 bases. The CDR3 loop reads CASSLDRESEAFF. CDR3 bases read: TGTGCCAGCAGTCTCGACAGGGAATCTGAA.